A single sample gave rise to the 15 T cell receptor beta chains below, sequenced in a study of blood T cell repertoires in COVID-19. Some clones are missing from TCRdb's copy, which holds only in-frame ones; the method was immunoSEQ multiplex PCR. The table lists fewer than 250,000 clones, just under 85% of them singletons. The sample was peripheral blood. The receptors shown here come from a woman aged 50 to 60 with active or convalescent COVID-19.

This chain's CDR3 is CASSVADTGQGVYGYTF. The CDR3 bases are TGTGCCAGCAGCGTAGCTGATACGGGACAGGGGGTCTATGGCTACACCTTC. The rearrangement joins TRBV9 to TRBJ1-2; 11 bases match TRBD1. The V gene's germline CDR1 is SGDLS and CDR2 YYNGEE. CDR3 length equals 17 residues. After removal of 0 bases from V and 4 bases from J, the junction contained 8 bases not matched to a gene.

The chain uses TRBV29-1 and TRBJ1-1; maybe TRBD1 (6 bases). CDR3 length equals 13 residues. Looked up from germline, CDR1 is SQVTM and CDR2 is ANQGSEA. The germline V and J ends were trimmed by 8 bases and 2 bases, with 15 bases remaining between them. CDR3 sequence (DNA): TGCAGCCTACGGGGGGGGCTCAACACTGAAGCTTTCTTT. This codes for CSLRGGLNTEAFF. The full variable domain, its missing parts supplied by reference TRBV29-1 and TRBJ1-1, is SAVISQKPSRDICQRGTSLTIQCQVDSQVTMMFWYRQQPGQSLTLIATANQGSEATYESGFVIDKFPISRPNLTFSTLTVSNMSPEDSSIYLCSLRGGLNTEAFFGQGTRLTVV.

The V and J genes are TRBV6-4 and TRBJ2-3, with TRBD1 as a possible D gene (6 bases). V was shortened by 2 bases and J by 4 bases, with 10 bases between the two germline ends. The CDR3 covers 14 residues. Germline loops: CDR1 MRHNA, CDR2 SNTAGT. This CDR3 reads CASSDGQGSDTQYF. CDR3 nucleotides: TGTGCCAGCAGTGACGGGCAGGGGTCAGATACGCAGTATTTT.

The chain links TRBV11-3 to TRBJ2-1; TRBD2 might be the D (6 bases). The CDR3 has 16 amino acids. Trimming shortened V by 0 bases and J by 6 bases, and 15 bases separated the two germline ends. The germline CDR1 and CDR2 sequences are SGHNT and YENEEA. CDR3 DNA: TGTGCCAGCAGCTTAGACCGGGACTCCGGTATCAATGAGCAGTTCTTC. Translating gives CASSLDRDSGINEQFF.

This clone was counted a single time. The V gene is TRBV29-1, the J gene TRBJ1-1; D is ambiguous. The CDR3 is made up of 13 amino acids. V was shortened by 4 bases and J by 0 bases, with 9 bases between the two germline ends. Germline V gene sequence: CDR1 SQVTM, CDR2 ANQGSEA. CDR3 nucleotides: TGCAGCGTTGGAGCTCTCATGAACACTGAAGCTTTCTTT. Translating it yields CSVGALMNTEAFF.

The genes are TRBV5-5 and TRBJ1-1; no clear D. CDR1 and CDR2 (germline): SGHKS, YYEKEE (reference sequence). The CDR3 has 13 amino acids. Trimming removed 4 bases at V and 3 bases at J, with 10 bases between. As DNA, the CDR3 is TGTGCCAGCAGCCCCTCTATTTACACTGAAGCTTTCTTT. It codes for CASSPSIYTEAFF.

The V and J genes are TRBV9 and TRBJ1-6, with 7 bases that match TRBD1. V shed 3 bases and J 0 bases; nucleotides not matched to a gene: 6. CDR3 size: 17 residues. Germline V lookup: CDR1 SGDLS, CDR2 YYNGEE. CDR3 in DNA: TGTGCCAGCAGCGGACTGGACAGGAGCTCCTATAATTCACCCCTCCACTTT. Translation: CASSGLDRSSYNSPLHF.

The chain is built from TRBV6-2 or TRBV6-3 and TRBJ2-1; 10 nucleotides line up with TRBD2. Germline lookup yields CDR1 MNHEY and CDR2 SVGEGT. V gave up 2 bases and J gave up 3 bases; unmatched junction bases: 7. The CDR3 has 17 residues. CDR3 sequence (DNA): TGTGCCAGCAGTTACGAGCTAGCGGGAGTAGGCTACAATGAGCAGTTCTTC. It yields the protein CASSYELAGVGYNEQFF.

In the case of this clone: This may stem from a read error, because a much larger clone lies one nucleotide away. The chain has TRBV3-1 (or the pseudogene TRBV3-2) and TRBJ1-2; D is perhaps TRBD1 (5 bases). V shed 3 bases and J shed 4 bases, with 6 bases lying between them. The CDR3 totals 12 residues. Germline values: CDR1 LGHDT, CDR2 YNNKEL (reference sequence). CDR3 bases: TGTGCCAGCAGCCAGGGGGGCTATGGCTACACCTTC. Translating gives CASSQGGYGYTF.

The rearrangement uses TRBV5-5 and TRBJ1-1, with D uncertain. The germline CDR1 and CDR2 sequences are SGHKS and YYEKEE (reference sequence). The CDR3 sequence is 14 residues long. The germline V and J ends were trimmed by 4 bases and 6 bases, with 16 bases remaining between them. The CDR3 loop is CASSTGTELPEAFF. The CDR3 nucleotides are TGTGCCAGCAGCACCGGTACAGAGCTTCCTGAAGCTTTCTTT.

This clone ranks as medium-sized. The V and J genes are TRBV27 and TRBJ1-1; D gene unclear. The V end lost 0 bases, the J end lost 8 bases, and 7 bases lay between the germline ends. CDR3 length: 12 residues. The germline V gene encodes CDR1 MNHEY and CDR2 SMNVEV (reference sequence). The chain's CDR3 is CASSLSGREAFF. CDR3 DNA: TGTGCCAGCAGTTTATCAGGGAGGGAAGCTTTCTTT.

The chain has TRBV19 and TRBJ1-2; 7 nucleotides agree with TRBD1. Germline values: CDR1 LNHDA, CDR2 SQIVND (reference sequence). The V segment lost 7 bases and the J segment 2 bases; nucleotides outside the gene matches: 7. The CDR3 loop spans 14 amino acids. The CDR3 coding sequence is TGTGCCAGTACCGAATCAGGGGGGAACTATGGCTACACCTTC. Protein: CASTESGGNYGYTF.

The chain couples TRBV28 to TRBJ2-4; TRBD1 is a possible D gene (5 bases). V was cut by 3 bases and J by 8 bases, with 17 bases left in between. The germline CDR1 and CDR2 sequences are MDHEN and SYDVKM. This CDR3 has 15 amino acids. The CDR3 DNA sequence: TGTGCCAGCAGTTTGGGGTCCATCAGGGTGCACATTCAGTACTTC. Protein product: CASSLGSIRVHIQYF.

The CDR3 nucleotides read TGTGCCAGCAGTGATAGGACAGCTGAAGCTTTCTTT. It codes for CASSDRTAEAFF. The V and J genes are TRBV6-6 and TRBJ1-1, with D possibly TRBD1 on 6 matching bases. Germline loops: CDR1 MNHNY, CDR2 SVGAGI (reference sequence). The V end lost 5 bases, the J end lost 6 bases, and 10 bases lay between the germline ends. This CDR3 region has 12 residues.

The chain links TRBV6-6 to TRBJ1-5; D ambiguous. CDR1 is MNHNY and CDR2 is SVGAGI in the germline V gene (reference sequence). The CDR3 length is 15 residues. Trimming took 2 bases from V and 0 from J, leaving 8 bases between them. The CDR3 nucleotides read TGTGCCAGCAGTTACAGCAGGAATAGCAATCAGCCCCAGCATTTT. Translation: CASSYSRNSNQPQHF.